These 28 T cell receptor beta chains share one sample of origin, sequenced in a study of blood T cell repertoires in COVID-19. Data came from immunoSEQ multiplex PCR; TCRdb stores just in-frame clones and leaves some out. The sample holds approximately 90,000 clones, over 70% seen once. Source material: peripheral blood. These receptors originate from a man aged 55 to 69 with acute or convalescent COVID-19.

CDR3 bases: TGTGCCAGCAGTGCTAAGTCGACTAGCGGCCCGAGAGGGACCCAGTACTTC. Protein product: CASSAKSTSGPRGTQYF. The chain combines TRBV6-1 with TRBJ2-5; 9 nucleotides align to TRBD2. The CDR3 is made up of 17 amino acids. The V and J ends lost 4 bases and 7 bases, in that order; junction bases with no gene match: 16. The germline V gene encodes CDR1 MNHNS and CDR2 SASEGT.

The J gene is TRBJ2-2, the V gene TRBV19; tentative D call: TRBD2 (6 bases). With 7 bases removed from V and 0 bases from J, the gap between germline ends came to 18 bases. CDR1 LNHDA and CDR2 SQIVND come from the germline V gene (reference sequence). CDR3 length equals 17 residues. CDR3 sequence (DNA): TGTGCCAGTAATTCCCCCGCTAGCGCCTCGAACACCGGGGAGCTGTTTTTT. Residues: CASNSPASASNTGELFF.

CDR3 loop: CASRASGSMYEQYF. In DNA form, the CDR3 reads TGTGCCAGCCGGGCTAGCGGGAGTATGTACGAGCAGTACTTC. The V gene is TRBV28, the J gene TRBJ2-7, with 10 bases identical to TRBD2. The junction had 8 bases not matched to a gene; V was cut back by 8 bases and J by 4 bases. The CDR3 extends over 14 amino acids. Germline V CDR1 and CDR2: MDHEN, SYDVKM.

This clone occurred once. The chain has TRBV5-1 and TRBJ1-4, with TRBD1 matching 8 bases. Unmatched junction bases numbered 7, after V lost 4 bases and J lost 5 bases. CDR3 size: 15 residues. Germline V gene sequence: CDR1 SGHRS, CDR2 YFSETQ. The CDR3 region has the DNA TGCGCCAGCAGCCCTGCAACAGGGGGAAATGAAAAACTGTTTTTT. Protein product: CASSPATGGNEKLFF.

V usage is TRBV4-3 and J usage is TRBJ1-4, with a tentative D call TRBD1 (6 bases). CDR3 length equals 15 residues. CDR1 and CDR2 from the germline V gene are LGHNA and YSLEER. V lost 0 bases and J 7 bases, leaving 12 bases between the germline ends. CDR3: CASSQDYRALEKLFF. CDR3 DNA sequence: TGCGCCAGCAGCCAAGATTACAGGGCCCTTGAAAAACTGTTTTTT.

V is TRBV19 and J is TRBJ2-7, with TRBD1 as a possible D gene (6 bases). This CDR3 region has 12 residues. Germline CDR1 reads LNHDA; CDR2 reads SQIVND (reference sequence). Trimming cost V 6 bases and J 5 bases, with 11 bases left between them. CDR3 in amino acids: CASSVKGDEQYF. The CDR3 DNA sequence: TGTGCCAGTAGCGTAAAGGGGGACGAGCAGTACTTC.

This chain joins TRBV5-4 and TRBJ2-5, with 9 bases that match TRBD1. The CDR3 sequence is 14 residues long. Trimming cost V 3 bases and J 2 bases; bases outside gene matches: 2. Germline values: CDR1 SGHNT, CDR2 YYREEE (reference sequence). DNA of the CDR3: TGTGCCAGCAGCTGGACAGGGGTACAAGAGACCCAGTACTTC. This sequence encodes CASSWTGVQETQYF.

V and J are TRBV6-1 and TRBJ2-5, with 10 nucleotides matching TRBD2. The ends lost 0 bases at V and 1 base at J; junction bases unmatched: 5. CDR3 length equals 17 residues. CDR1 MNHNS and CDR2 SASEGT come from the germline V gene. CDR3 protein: CASSEAGRTSGQETQYF. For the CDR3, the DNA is TGTGCCAGCAGTGAAGCTGGAAGGACTAGCGGCCAAGAGACCCAGTACTTC.

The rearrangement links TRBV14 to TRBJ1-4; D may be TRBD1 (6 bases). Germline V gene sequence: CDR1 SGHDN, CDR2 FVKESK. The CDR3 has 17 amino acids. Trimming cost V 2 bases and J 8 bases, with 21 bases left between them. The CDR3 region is CASSQILKQGVGEKLFF. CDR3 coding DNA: TGTGCCAGCAGCCAAATACTGAAACAGGGAGTAGGAGAAAAACTGTTTTTT.

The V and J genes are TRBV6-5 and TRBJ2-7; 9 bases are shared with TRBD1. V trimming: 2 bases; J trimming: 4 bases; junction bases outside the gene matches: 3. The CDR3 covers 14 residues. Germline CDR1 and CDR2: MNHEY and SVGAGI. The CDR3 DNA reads TGTGCCAGCAGTTACGGGACAGGGAATTACGAGCAGTACTTC. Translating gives CASSYGTGNYEQYF.

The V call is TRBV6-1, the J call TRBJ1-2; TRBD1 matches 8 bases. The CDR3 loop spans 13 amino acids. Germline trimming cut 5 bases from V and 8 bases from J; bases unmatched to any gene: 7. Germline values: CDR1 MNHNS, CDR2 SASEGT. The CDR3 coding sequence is TGTGCCAGCAGTAGCGGGACAGGCCGGGGCTACACCTTC. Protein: CASSSGTGRGYTF.

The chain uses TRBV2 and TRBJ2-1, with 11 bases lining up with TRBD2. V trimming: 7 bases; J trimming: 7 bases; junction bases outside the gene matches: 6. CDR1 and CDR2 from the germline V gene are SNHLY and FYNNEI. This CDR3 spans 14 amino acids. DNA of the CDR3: TGTGCCAGCAACGTAGCGGGAGGGCGGAATGAGCAGTTCTTC. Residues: CASNVAGGRNEQFF. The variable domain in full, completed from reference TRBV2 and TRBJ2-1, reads EPEVTQTPSHQVTQMGQEVILRCVPISNHLYFYWYRQILGQKVEFLVSFYNNEISEKSEIFDDQFSVERPDGSNFTLKIRSTKLEDSAMYFCASNVAGGRNEQFFGPGTRLTVL.

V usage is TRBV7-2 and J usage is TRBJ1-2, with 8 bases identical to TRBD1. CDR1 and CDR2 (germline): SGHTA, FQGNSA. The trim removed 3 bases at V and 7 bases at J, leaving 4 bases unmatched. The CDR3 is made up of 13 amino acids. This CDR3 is CASSFQGAFGYTF. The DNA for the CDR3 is TGTGCCAGCAGCTTTCAGGGGGCTTTTGGCTACACCTTC.

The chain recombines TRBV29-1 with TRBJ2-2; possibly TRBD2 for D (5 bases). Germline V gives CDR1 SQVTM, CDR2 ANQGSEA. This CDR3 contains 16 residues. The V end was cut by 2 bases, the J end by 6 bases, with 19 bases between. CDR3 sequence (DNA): TGCAGCGTTGAATTGATGGGTTACGGGGTTGCCGGGGAGCTGTTTTTT. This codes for CSVELMGYGVAGELFF.

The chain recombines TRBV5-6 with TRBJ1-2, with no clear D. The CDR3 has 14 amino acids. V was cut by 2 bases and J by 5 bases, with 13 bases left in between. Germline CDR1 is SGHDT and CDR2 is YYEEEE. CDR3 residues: CASSFARRPYGYTF. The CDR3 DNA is TGTGCCAGCAGCTTCGCTCGGAGGCCGTATGGCTACACCTTC.

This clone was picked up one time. The CDR3 DNA follows: TGTGCCAGCAGCTCCCGCGGATCGGAGAGCTCCTATAATTCACCCCTCCACTTT. It yields the protein CASSSRGSESSYNSPLHF. V is TRBV7-2 and J is TRBJ1-6; D unresolved. The CDR3 has 18 residues. The germline V gene encodes CDR1 SGHTA and CDR2 FQGNSA. V gave up 4 bases and J gave up 0 bases, with 16 bases separating them.

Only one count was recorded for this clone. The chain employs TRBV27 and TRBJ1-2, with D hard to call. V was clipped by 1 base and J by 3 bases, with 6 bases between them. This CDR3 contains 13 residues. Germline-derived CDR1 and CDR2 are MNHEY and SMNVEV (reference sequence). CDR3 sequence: CASSLWPHYGYTF. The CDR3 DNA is TGTGCCAGCAGTTTATGGCCCCACTATGGCTACACCTTC.

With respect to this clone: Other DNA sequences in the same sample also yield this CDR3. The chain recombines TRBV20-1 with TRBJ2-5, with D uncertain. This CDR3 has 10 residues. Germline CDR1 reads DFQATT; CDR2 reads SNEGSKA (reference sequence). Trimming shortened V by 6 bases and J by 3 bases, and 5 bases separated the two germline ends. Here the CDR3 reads CSALKETQYF. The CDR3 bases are TGCAGTGCCCTAAAAGAGACCCAGTACTTC.

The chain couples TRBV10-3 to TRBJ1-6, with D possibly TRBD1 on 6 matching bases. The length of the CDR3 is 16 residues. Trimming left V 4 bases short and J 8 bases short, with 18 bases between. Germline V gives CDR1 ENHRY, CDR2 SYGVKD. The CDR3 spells CAISGGTSMADSPLHF. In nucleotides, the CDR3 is TGTGCCATCAGTGGGGGGACATCCATGGCGGATTCACCCCTCCACTTT.

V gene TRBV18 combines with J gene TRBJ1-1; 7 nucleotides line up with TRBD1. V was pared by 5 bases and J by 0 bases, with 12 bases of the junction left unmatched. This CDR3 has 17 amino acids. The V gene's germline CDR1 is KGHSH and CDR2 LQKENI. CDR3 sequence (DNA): TGTGCCAGCTCAGGGATTCTGACAGGGATTATGAACACTGAAGCTTTCTTT. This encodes CASSGILTGIMNTEAFF.

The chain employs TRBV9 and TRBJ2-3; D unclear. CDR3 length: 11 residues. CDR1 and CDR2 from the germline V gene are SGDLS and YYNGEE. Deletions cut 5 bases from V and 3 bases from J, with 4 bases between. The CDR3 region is CASSRTDTQYF. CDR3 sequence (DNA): TGTGCCAGCAGTCGGACAGATACGCAGTATTTT.

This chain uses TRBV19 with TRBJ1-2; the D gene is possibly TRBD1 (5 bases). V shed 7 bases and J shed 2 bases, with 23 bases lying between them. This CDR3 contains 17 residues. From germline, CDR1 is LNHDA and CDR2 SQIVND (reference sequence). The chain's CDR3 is CASNLGQGSSRNYGYTF. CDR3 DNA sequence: TGTGCCAGTAACCTAGGGCAGGGAAGTTCGAGGAACTATGGCTACACCTTC.

This chain's CDR3 is CASSQVADSPLHF. For the CDR3, the DNA is TGCGCCAGCAGCCAAGTTGCGGATTCACCCCTCCACTTT. V gene TRBV4-1 combines with J gene TRBJ1-6; unclear D gene. Germline V gene data show CDR1 as MGHRA and CDR2 as YSYEKL. This CDR3 is built from 13 residues. Between the trimmed V and J ends, which lost 1 base and 8 bases, there was a span of 6 bases.

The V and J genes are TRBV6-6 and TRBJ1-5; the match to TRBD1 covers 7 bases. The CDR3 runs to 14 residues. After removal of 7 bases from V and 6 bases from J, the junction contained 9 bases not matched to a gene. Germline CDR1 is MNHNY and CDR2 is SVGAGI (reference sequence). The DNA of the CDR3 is TGTGCCAGCAACGGGCAGGGGGAGATTCAGCCCCAGCATTTT. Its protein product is CASNGQGEIQPQHF.

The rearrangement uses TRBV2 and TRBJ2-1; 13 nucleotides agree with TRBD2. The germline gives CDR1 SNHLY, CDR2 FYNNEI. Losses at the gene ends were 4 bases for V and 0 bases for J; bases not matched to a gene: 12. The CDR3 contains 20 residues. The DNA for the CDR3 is TGTGCCAGCAGTGTACCGGGACTAGCGGGGAATAGGGGCTCCTACAATGAGCAGTTCTTC. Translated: CASSVPGLAGNRGSYNEQFF. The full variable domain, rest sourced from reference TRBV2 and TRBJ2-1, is EPEVTQTPSHQVTQMGQEVILRCVPISNHLYFYWYRQILGQKVEFLVSFYNNEISEKSEIFDDQFSVERPDGSNFTLKIRSTKLEDSAMYFCASSVPGLAGNRGSYNEQFFGPGTRLTVL.

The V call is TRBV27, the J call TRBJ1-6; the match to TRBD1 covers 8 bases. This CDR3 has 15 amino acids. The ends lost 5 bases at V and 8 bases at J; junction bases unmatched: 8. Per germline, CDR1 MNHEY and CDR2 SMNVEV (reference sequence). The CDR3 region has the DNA TGTGCCAGCAGTCCTAGGACAGGGCTTGATTCACCCCTCCACTTT. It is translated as CASSPRTGLDSPLHF.

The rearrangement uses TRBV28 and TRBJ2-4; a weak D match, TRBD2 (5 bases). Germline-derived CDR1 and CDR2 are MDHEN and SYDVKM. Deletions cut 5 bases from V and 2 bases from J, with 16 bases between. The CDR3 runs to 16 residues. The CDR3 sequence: CASSPYLGGPKNIQYF. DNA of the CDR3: TGTGCCAGCAGTCCATACCTCGGAGGTCCCAAAAACATTCAGTACTTC.

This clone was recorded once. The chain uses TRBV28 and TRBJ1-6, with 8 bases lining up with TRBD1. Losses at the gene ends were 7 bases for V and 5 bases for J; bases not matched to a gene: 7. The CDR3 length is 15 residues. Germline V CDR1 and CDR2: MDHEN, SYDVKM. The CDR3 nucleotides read TGTGCCAGCAAGTCCCAGGGGGCCGATAATTCACCCCTCCACTTT. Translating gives CASKSQGADNSPLHF. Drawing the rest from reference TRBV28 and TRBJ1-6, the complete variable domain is DVKVTQSSRYLVKRTGEKVFLECVQDMDHENMFWYRQDPGLGLRLIYFSYDVKMKEKGDIPEGYSVSREKKERFSLILESASTNQTSMYLCASKSQGADNSPLHFGNGTRLTVT.